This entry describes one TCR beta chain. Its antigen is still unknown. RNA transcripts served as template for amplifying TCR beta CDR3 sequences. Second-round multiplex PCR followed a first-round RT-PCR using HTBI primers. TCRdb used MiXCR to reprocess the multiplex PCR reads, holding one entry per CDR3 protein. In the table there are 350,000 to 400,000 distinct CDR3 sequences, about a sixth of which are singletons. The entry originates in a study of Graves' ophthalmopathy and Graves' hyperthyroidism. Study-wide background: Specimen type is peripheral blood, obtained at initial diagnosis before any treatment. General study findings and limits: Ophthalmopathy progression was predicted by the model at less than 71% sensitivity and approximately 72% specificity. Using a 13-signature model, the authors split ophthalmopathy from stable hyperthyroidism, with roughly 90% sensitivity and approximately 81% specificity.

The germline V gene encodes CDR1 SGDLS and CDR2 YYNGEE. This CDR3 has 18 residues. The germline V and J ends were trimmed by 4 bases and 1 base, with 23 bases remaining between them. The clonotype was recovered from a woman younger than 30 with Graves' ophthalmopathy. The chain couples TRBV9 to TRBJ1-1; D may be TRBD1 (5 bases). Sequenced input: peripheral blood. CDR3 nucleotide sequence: TGTGCCAGCAGCCCATTGGAGGGCCAGGGAGGGAGGAACACTGAAGCTTTCTTT. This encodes CASSPLEGQGGRNTEAFF. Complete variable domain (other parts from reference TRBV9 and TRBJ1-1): DSGVTQTPKHLITATGQRVTLRCSPRSGDLSVYWYQQSLDQGLQFLIQYYNGEERAKGNILERFSAQQFPDLHSELNLSSLELGDSALYFCASSPLEGQGGRNTEAFFGQGTRLTVV.